These 11 T cell receptor beta chains share one sample of origin, sequenced in a study of early T cells in non-severe SARS-CoV-2 infection. TCRdb re-called the 5' RACE reads through MiXCR, storing one row per CDR3 protein. Of 85,000 to 100,000 distinct CDR3 sequences in the sample, about 10% were seen once. Material for sequencing was whole blood. These TCRs come from an adult who was a healthcare worker with PCR-confirmed SARS-CoV-2 infection or an uninfected control (not recorded which).

The chain uses TRBV20-1 and TRBJ2-5, with D unresolved. V was shortened by 3 bases and J by 5 bases, with 10 bases between the two germline ends. Germline V gene lookup returns CDR1 DFQATT and CDR2 SNEGSKA (reference sequence). This CDR3 region has 12 residues. The CDR3 nucleotides are TGCAGTGCTAGCGGATCAAGGGAGACCCAGTACTTC. Protein sequence: CSASGSRETQYF.

This clonotype was seen many times. The rearrangement links TRBV11-2 to TRBJ2-7; tentatively, D is TRBD2 (6 bases). Between the trimmed V and J ends, which lost 4 bases and 3 bases, there was a span of 19 bases. Germline V gene sequence: CDR1 SGHAT, CDR2 FQNNGV. This CDR3 spans 16 amino acids. DNA of the CDR3: TGTGCCAGCAGCTCCTACCCCACGGGACTCAACTACGAGCAGTACTTC. It specifies CASSSYPTGLNYEQYF.

For this clonotype: This may be a read error, as it is one base from a much larger clone. The V and J genes are TRBV12-3 or TRBV12-4 and TRBJ1-2; D call uncertain. The CDR3 contains 13 residues. CDR3 nucleotides: TGTGCCAGCAGTACGGACGGTAACAATGGCTACACCTTC. Translating gives CASSTDGNNGYTF.

With respect to this clonotype: The junction and the germline gene differ at one end; a read error may be behind it. The V and J genes are TRBV7-9 and TRBJ2-1; 7 bases are shared with TRBD2. Germline-derived CDR1 and CDR2 are SEHNR and FQNEAQ (reference sequence). This CDR3 contains 13 residues. In DNA form, the CDR3 reads TGTGCCGGCAGCGGGGAGAGGTTCAATGAGCAGTTCTTC. This encodes CAGSGERFNEQFF.

CDR3 region: CASSLEAGIHNEQFF. Written as DNA, the CDR3 is TGTGCCAGCAGCTTGGAGGCAGGGATCCACAATGAGCAGTTCTTC. The chain has TRBV5-5 and TRBJ2-1; possibly TRBD1 for D (5 bases). With 0 bases removed from V and 5 bases from J, the gap between germline ends came to 12 bases. Germline-derived CDR1 and CDR2 are SGHKS and YYEKEE (reference sequence). This CDR3 is built from 15 residues.

This clonotype was seen a few times. The rearrangement uses TRBV12-3 or TRBV12-4 and TRBJ2-1; 7 nucleotides line up with TRBD2. The CDR3 contains 13 residues. V shed 3 bases, J shed 7 bases, and the junction held 3 bases outside the gene matches. CDR3 residues: CASSFGTKNEQFF. The DNA for the CDR3 is TGTGCCAGCAGTTTTGGGACTAAGAATGAGCAGTTCTTC.

The sample holds a few counts of this clonotype. The chain carries TRBV10-2 and TRBJ2-6, with a possible D match to TRBD1 (5 bases). Per germline, CDR1 WSHSY and CDR2 SAAADI. The CDR3 extends over 16 amino acids. Trimming pared 6 bases from V and 3 bases from J, leaving 15 bases between. This chain's CDR3 is CASRSTRAFGANVLTF. The CDR3 DNA follows: TGCGCCAGCAGGTCTACCAGGGCTTTTGGGGCCAACGTCCTGACTTTC.

The rearrangement joins TRBV7-3 to TRBJ2-7; no clear D. Per germline, CDR1 SGHTA and CDR2 FQGTGA. V lost 1 base and J lost 0, with 10 bases in between. This CDR3 region has 15 residues. The CDR3 DNA reads TGTGCCAGCAGCTTAAGCCCAGGCAACTCCTACGAGCAGTACTTC. It encodes CASSLSPGNSYEQYF.

This clonotype appeared a few times. The chain recombines TRBV2 with TRBJ2-3; D may correspond to TRBD1 or TRBD2 (5 bases each). Trimming took 4 bases from V and 4 from J, leaving 12 bases between them. There are 14 residues in the CDR3. Germline V gives CDR1 SNHLY, CDR2 FYNNEI. The CDR3 nucleotides are TGTGCCAGCAGTGCGGGACCAGGGCCAGATACGCAGTATTTT. Residues: CASSAGPGPDTQYF.

Ten or more counts support this clonotype. V is TRBV5-6 and J is TRBJ2-1; D is perhaps TRBD1 or TRBD2 (6 bases each). The CDR3 totals 14 residues. Trimming left V 1 base short and J 8 bases short, with 13 bases between. Germline V lookup: CDR1 SGHDT, CDR2 YYEEEE. CDR3 nucleotide sequence: TGTGCCAGCAGCTTGCGGGGGCGCTATTATGAGCAGTTCTTC. Residues: CASSLRGRYYEQFF.

As DNA, the CDR3 is TGTGCCAGCAGTTCTCGCACCACGGGGACAGGGGGCAGGACTGGCTACACCTTC. Encoded protein: CASSSRTTGTGGRTGYTF. The rearrangement joins TRBV27 to TRBJ1-2, with 12 bases that match TRBD1. The CDR3 has 18 amino acids. Per the germline V gene, CDR1 is MNHEY and CDR2 is SMNVEV (reference sequence). V shed 4 bases, J shed 7 bases, and the junction held 16 bases outside the gene matches.